This passage covers 2 T cell receptor beta chains from one sample sequenced in a study of T cell responses to AZD1222 COVID-19 vaccine. The table came from immunoSEQ multiplex PCR; TCRdb's copy has only in-frame clones and leaves some out. The table lists fewer than 200,000 clones, around 90% of them singletons. This sample comprised peripheral blood, obtained on day 0 of AZD1222 vaccination. Every receptor here comes from an adult in good health.

The chain uses TRBV7-6 and TRBJ2-7, with D possibly called TRBD1 or TRBD2 (5 bases each). The germline V and J ends were trimmed by 6 bases and 0 bases, with 15 bases remaining between them. CDR3 length: 15 amino acids. Per germline, CDR1 SGHVS and CDR2 FNYEAQ. The CDR3 loop is CASRPGVGPSYEQYF. CDR3 bases: TGTGCCAGCAGGCCCGGGGTGGGGCCCTCCTACGAGCAGTACTTC.

J is TRBJ1-1 and V is TRBV6-5; no firm D call. V was clipped by 2 bases and J by 4 bases, with 8 bases between them. The CDR3 loop spans 13 amino acids. Germline assignment: CDR1 MNHEY and CDR2 SVGAGI. CDR3 coding DNA: TGTGCCAGCAGTTACCGCATGAGCACTGAAGCTTTCTTT. Translation: CASSYRMSTEAFF.